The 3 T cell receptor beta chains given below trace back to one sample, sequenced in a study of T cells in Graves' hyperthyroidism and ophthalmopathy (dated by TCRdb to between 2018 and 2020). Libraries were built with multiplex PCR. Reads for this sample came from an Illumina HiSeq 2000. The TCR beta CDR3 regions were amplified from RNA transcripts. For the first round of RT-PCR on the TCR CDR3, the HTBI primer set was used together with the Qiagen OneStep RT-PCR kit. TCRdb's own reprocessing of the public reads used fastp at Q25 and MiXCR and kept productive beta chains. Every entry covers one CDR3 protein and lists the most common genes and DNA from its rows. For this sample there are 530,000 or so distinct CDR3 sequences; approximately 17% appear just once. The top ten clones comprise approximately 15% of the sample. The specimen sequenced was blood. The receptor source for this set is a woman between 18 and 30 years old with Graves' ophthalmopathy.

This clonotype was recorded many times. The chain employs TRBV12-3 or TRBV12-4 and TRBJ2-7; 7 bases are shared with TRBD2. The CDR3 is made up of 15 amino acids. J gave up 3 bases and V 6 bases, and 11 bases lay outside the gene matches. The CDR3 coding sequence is TGTGCCAGCAGACCATCTAGCGGACCGGGCTACGAGCAGTACTTC. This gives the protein CASRPSSGPGYEQYF.

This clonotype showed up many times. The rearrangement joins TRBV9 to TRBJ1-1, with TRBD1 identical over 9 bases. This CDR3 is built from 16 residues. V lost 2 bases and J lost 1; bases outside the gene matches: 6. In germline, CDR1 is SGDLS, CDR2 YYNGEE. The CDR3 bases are TGTGCCAGCAGCGTTACACAGGGGGCGCGGAACACTGAAGCTTTCTTT. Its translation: CASSVTQGARNTEAFF.

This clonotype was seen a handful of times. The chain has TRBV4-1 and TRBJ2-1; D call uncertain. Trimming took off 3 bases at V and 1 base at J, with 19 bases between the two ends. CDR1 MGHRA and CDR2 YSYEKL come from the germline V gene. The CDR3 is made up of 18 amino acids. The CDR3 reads CASSHGLGLLTSYNEQFF. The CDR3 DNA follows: TGCGCCAGCAGCCACGGGTTAGGCCTACTTACTTCCTACAATGAGCAGTTCTTC.